This TCR beta chain was captured in a study of early T cells in non-severe SARS-CoV-2 infection. Study context: Sequenced bulk RNA came from whole blood that was unsorted, and chains were unpaired. Regarding the study as a whole: A preference for anti-spike CD8 responses marked VDJdb matching, which missed private and CD4 specificities.

A word on this clonotype: Its target is not known.

Germline trimming cut 3 bases from V and 2 bases from J; bases unmatched to any gene: 7. Germline CDR1 DFQATT, CDR2 SNEGSKA (reference sequence). This CDR3 is 14 amino acids long. Individual cDNA molecules carried attached unique molecular identifiers. From the 5' RACE reads, TCRdb called clonotypes with MiXCR, one entry per CDR3 protein. The data show 100,000 to 120,000 distinct CDR3 sequences, roughly 12% seen once. The sample consisted of whole blood, taken at baseline. V and J are TRBV20-1 and TRBJ2-7; 7 nucleotides agree with TRBD2. The receptor was isolated from an adult who was a healthcare worker with PCR-confirmed SARS-CoV-2 infection or an uninfected control (not recorded which). The CDR3 DNA reads as TGCAGTGCTAGCACCCCTAGCGGCACCTACGAGCAGTACTTC. Translation gives CSASTPSGTYEQYF.